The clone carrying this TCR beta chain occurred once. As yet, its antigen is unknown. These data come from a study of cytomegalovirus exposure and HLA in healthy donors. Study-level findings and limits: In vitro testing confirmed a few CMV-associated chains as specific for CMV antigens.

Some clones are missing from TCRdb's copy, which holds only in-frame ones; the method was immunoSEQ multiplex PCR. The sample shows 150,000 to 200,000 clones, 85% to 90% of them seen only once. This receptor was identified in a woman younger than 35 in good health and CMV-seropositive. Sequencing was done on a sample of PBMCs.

The CDR3 coding sequence is TGTGCCAGCAGCTCCCATTGGGGGGACAATGAGCAGTTCTTC. This sequence encodes CASSSHWGDNEQFF. The chain combines TRBV11-2 with TRBJ2-1; maybe TRBD2 (6 bases). V was trimmed by 4 bases and J by 5 bases, leaving 12 bases between them. The length of the CDR3 is 14 residues. CDR1 and CDR2 (germline): SGHAT, FQNNGV.